These 10 T cell receptor beta chains were sequenced from one sample in a study of blood T cells in healthy people across ages (dated by TCRdb to about 2015). The library was built by means of 5' RACE. Instrument on record: Illumina HiSeq 2500. A second roughly 6 to 11 cycle PCR used a sample-barcoded 5' primer and a J-beta primer mix. TCRdb reran the public reads through fastp at Q25 and MiXCR, keeping productive beta chains. Under each unique CDR3 protein, matching rows form one entry showing the most common genes and DNA. The sample data list around 670,000 distinct CDR3 sequences, and about 30% of these were observed just once. The ten largest account for around 16% of the sample. The specimen was blood. These receptors were obtained from a woman older than 75 in good health.

In its sample, this clonotype was seen many times. The J gene is TRBJ1-2, the V gene TRBV4-3, with a weak D call TRBD1 (5 bases). The CDR3 runs 13 residues. CDR1 is LGHNA, CDR2 YSLEER, per germline. The V end lost 4 bases, the J end lost 8 bases, and 14 bases lay between the germline ends. The CDR3 loop is CASSPWGGGGYTF. In DNA, the CDR3 is TGCGCCAGCAGCCCCTGGGGGGGTGGCGGCTACACCTTC.

The chain joins TRBV5-5 to TRBJ1-6; 9 nucleotides match TRBD1. J was trimmed by 9 bases and V by 6 bases; bases with no gene match: 13. This CDR3 has 16 amino acids. CDR1 and CDR2 (germline): SGHKS, YYEKEE (reference sequence). Here the CDR3 reads CASIDRGGGIGSPLHF. The CDR3 nucleotides are TGTGCCAGCATTGACAGGGGGGGCGGTATCGGTTCACCCCTCCACTTT.

This clonotype was recorded a few times. The CDR3 here is CASSFGPGQGMEKLFF. The DNA of the CDR3 is TGTGCCAGCAGCTTTGGACCGGGACAGGGGATGGAAAAACTGTTTTTT. The chain is built from TRBV5-6 and TRBJ1-4; 10 bases map to TRBD1. The CDR3 consists of 16 residues. Germline V gene sequence: CDR1 SGHDT, CDR2 YYEEEE. V gave up 2 bases and J gave up 8 bases; unmatched junction bases: 9.

As concerns this clonotype: A much larger clonotype is one base distant, so this may be a read error. J is TRBJ2-3 and V is TRBV28; D is perhaps TRBD2 (6 bases). The CDR3 loop spans 15 amino acids. The V end lost 10 bases, the J end lost 2 bases, and 19 bases lay between the germline ends. The germline V gene encodes CDR1 MDHEN and CDR2 SYDVKM. The CDR3 is CATASQRVFTDTQYF. In DNA form, the CDR3 reads TGTGCCACAGCAAGCCAGCGGGTGTTCACAGATACGCAGTATTTT.

This clonotype was counted ten times or more. This chain uses TRBV20-1 with TRBJ1-5; D is undetermined. Germline V gene sequence: CDR1 DFQATT, CDR2 SNEGSKA (reference sequence). Between the trimmed V and J ends, which lost 4 bases and 2 bases, there was a span of 12 bases. This CDR3 is 14 amino acids long. Written as DNA, the CDR3 is TGCAGTGCTATCGCGGGTTGGGGCAATCAGCCCCAGCATTTT. Its protein product is CSAIAGWGNQPQHF.

The chain recombines TRBV6-5 with TRBJ2-7, with a possible D match to TRBD2 (5 bases). CDR3 length: 15 amino acids. The V gene lost 2 bases and the J gene lost 1 base, with 12 bases spanning the gap. Germline CDR1 is MNHEY and CDR2 is SVGAGI. The CDR3 sequence: CASSYASRRSYEQYF. In DNA, the CDR3 is TGTGCCAGCAGTTACGCTAGCCGTCGGTCCTACGAGCAGTACTTC.

The sample holds many counts of this clonotype. V is TRBV20-1 and J is TRBJ2-1; TRBD1 is a possible D gene (6 bases). V was clipped by 3 bases and J by 2 bases, with 17 bases between them. Germline CDR1 and CDR2: DFQATT and SNEGSKA (reference sequence). This CDR3 has 16 amino acids. Here the CDR3 reads CSARGRSGVAYNEQFF. The CDR3 nucleotides are TGCAGTGCTAGGGGCCGCTCAGGGGTTGCCTACAATGAGCAGTTCTTC.

This clonotype has a count of ten or more. The chain employs TRBV6-2 or TRBV6-3 and TRBJ2-7; 9 positions match TRBD2. The germline V gene encodes CDR1 MNHEY and CDR2 SVGEGT. The CDR3 runs to 15 residues. The trim removed 2 bases at V and 8 bases at J, leaving 10 bases unmatched. The CDR3: CASSYQSGGIKKQYF. Here the CDR3 DNA reads TGTGCCAGCAGTTACCAGAGCGGGGGGATAAAAAAGCAGTACTTC.

As to this clonotype: A read error is possible here, since a much larger clone lies one base away. This chain connects TRBV20-1 to TRBJ2-1; D is ambiguous. The tail of the sequence fits TRBJ2-7 better, so the J call may be wrong. The CDR3 runs 13 residues. Looked up from germline, CDR1 is DFQATT and CDR2 is SNEGSKA (reference sequence). DNA of the CDR3: TGCAGTGCTAGATCGCCTTCCTACAATGAGCAGTACTTC. It translates to CSARSPSYNEQYF.

In its sample, this clonotype was seen a few times. The rearrangement uses TRBV12-3 or TRBV12-4 and TRBJ1-4; TRBD1 matches 9 bases. The CDR3 is 14 amino acids. V trimming: 3 bases; J trimming: 6 bases; junction bases outside the gene matches: 2. As DNA, the CDR3 is TGTGCCAGCAGTTTGGGACAGGGCCATGAAAAACTGTTTTTT. This translates into CASSLGQGHEKLFF.